This is a list of T cell receptor beta chains from one sample in a study of blood T cells in healthy people across ages. From the 5' RACE reads, TCRdb called clonotypes with MiXCR, one entry per CDR3 protein. The sample lists fewer than 1,000,000 distinct CDR3 sequences, 44% occurring once. Sequencing was performed on blood. The source of these receptors is a man aged 55-75 years in good health. CDR3s include the opening cysteine and the closing phenylalanine or tryptophan. A D gene is named only where the DNA matches it firmly. Clone sizes are given selectively: once, few, many, or a class where the clone is expanded.

>few|TRBJ1-1|TRBV7-2|.
CASSLGGVGEAFF
TGTGCCAGCAGCTTGGGGGGTGTGGGTGAAGCTTTCTTT
>.|TRBJ2-7|TRBV10-2|.
CASSSSGTLTYEQYF
TGCGCCAGCAGTTCCTCTGGGACCCTTACCTACGAGCAGTACTTC
>.|TRBJ1-1|TRBV20-1|TRBD1
CSARGTPRDRARGTEAFF
TGCAGTGCTAGAGGGACCCCGCGGGACAGGGCTAGAGGGACTGAAGCTTTCTTT
>.|TRBJ2-3|TRBV5-1|.
CASSVDINTDTQYF
TGCGCCAGCAGCGTGGACATAAACACAGATACGCAGTATTTT
>.|TRBJ2-1|TRBV7-2|.
CASSFPTSNEQFF
TGTGCCAGCAGCTTCCCCACTAGTAATGAGCAGTTCTTC
>.|TRBJ1-2|TRBV5-1|TRBD1
CASRSTGGGYGYTF
TGCGCCAGCCGATCGACAGGGGGCGGCTATGGCTACACCTTC
>.|TRBJ2-5|TRBV11-1|TRBD2
CASSRKLAGETQYF
TGTGCCAGCAGCCGCAAACTAGCGGGGGAGACCCAGTACTTC
>few|TRBJ2-3|TRBV24-1|TRBD1
CATSDLTTTGGAFEDTQYF
TGTGCCACCAGTGATCTGACTACCACAGGGGGCGCGTTCGAAGATACGCAGTATTTT
>few|TRBJ2-3|TRBV7-2|TRBD2
CASSLTSGDLDTQYF
TGTGCCAGCAGCTTGACTAGCGGGGATCTGGATACGCAGTATTTT
>few|TRBJ2-6|TRBV21-1|.
CASTVYPGTVQSSGANVLTF
TGTGCCAGCACCGTATACCCTGGGACAGTTCAAAGCTCTGGGGCCAACGTCCTGACTTTC
>.|TRBJ2-7|TRBV3-1|.
CASSQGLVSYEQYF
TGTGCCAGCAGCCAGGGGCTGGTCTCCTACGAGCAGTACTTC
>many|TRBJ2-5|TRBV29-1|TRBD1
CSADDRGRGETQYF
TGCAGCGCTGACGACAGGGGGCGAGGGGAGACCCAGTACTTC
>.|TRBJ1-6|TRBV24-1|.
CATQAGPGSPLHF
TGTGCCACTCAAGCCGGGCCGGGGTCACCCCTCCACTTT
>.|TRBJ2-1|TRBV10-3|.
CAISEVLYNEQFF
TGTGCCATCAGCGAAGTACTGTACAATGAGCAGTTCTTC
>.|TRBJ1-2|TRBV6-5|TRBD1
CASQGTTGGWGYTF
TGTGCCAGCCAGGGAACGACAGGGGGCTGGGGCTACACCTTC
>.|TRBJ2-7|TRBV5-6|.
CARSSRPYEQYF
TGTGCCAGAAGCTCCCGGCCCTACGAGCAGTACTTC